Below, 12 T cell receptor beta chains from the same sample are listed, as sequenced in a study of Ad26.COV2.S vaccination and SARS-CoV-2 variants. Treatment here: 15 to 20 received Ad26.COV2.S at low or high dose, single or two shots; five or six received placebo; per-sample allocation not given. The study sampled participants on day 63 after the first vaccine or placebo injection. The assay was immunoSEQ multiplex PCR, and TCRdb's table has in-frame clones only and misses some. The data show about 400,000 clones, with approximately 91% seen just once and approximately 1.9% held by the top ten. The sample consisted of peripheral blood, taken in a trial of Ad26.COV2.S vaccine versus placebo. These receptors originate from a person between 18 and 65 years old who received the Ad26.COV2.S COVID-19 vaccine or a placebo.

The rearrangement links TRBV13 to TRBJ2-7, with TRBD2 matching 8 bases. The germline V gene encodes CDR1 PRHDT and CDR2 FYEKMQ (reference sequence). CDR3 size: 13 residues. The V gene end was trimmed by 5 bases and the J gene end by 4 bases; junction bases not matched to a gene: 4. The CDR3, as DNA: TGTGCCAGCAGCCAGGGACTAGGATACGAGCAGTACTTC. This translates into CASSQGLGYEQYF.

The chain recombines TRBV24-1 with TRBJ2-1; 13 bases are shared with TRBD2. Trimming took 5 bases from V and 0 from J; bases not matched to a gene: 3. The CDR3 is 17 amino acids. Germline CDR1 reads KGHDR; CDR2 reads SFDVKD. Here the CDR3 DNA reads TGTGCCACCAGTGGACTAGCGGGAGGTGGCTCCTACAATGAGCAGTTCTTC. This codes for CATSGLAGGGSYNEQFF.

The rearrangement links TRBV19 to TRBJ2-1, with a possible D match to TRBD1 (6 bases). The V and J ends lost 5 bases and 6 bases respectively, with 17 bases between them. There are 15 residues in the CDR3. Germline-derived CDR1 and CDR2 are LNHDA and SQIVND (reference sequence). The CDR3 DNA follows: TGTGCCAGTAGTCCCGCTCAGACAGGAAGCAATGAGCAGTTCTTC. Protein: CASSPAQTGSNEQFF.

V gene TRBV11-3 combines with J gene TRBJ2-3; D tentatively fits TRBD1 or TRBD2 (6 bases each). Trimming pared 1 base from V and 2 bases from J, leaving 10 bases between. Germline-derived CDR1 and CDR2 are SGHNT and YENEEA. The CDR3 is 15 residues long. CDR3 region: CASSLVGGPTDTQYF. In nucleotides, the CDR3 is TGTGCCAGCAGCTTAGTTGGGGGGCCCACAGATACGCAGTATTTT.

The chain has TRBV11-3 and TRBJ2-1, with D hard to call. Germline assignment: CDR1 SGHNT and CDR2 YENEEA. The CDR3 covers 16 residues. The germline V and J ends were trimmed by 1 base and 10 bases, with 20 bases remaining between them. DNA of the CDR3: TGTGCCAGCAGCTTAGGAGTGGCCAGTCTTTTCCAAGAGCAGTTCTTC. It encodes CASSLGVASLFQEQFF.

This chain connects TRBV29-1 to TRBJ1-2; 9 positions agree with TRBD1. Germline CDR1 and CDR2: SQVTM and ANQGSEA. The CDR3 has 13 amino acids. Trimming removed 7 bases from V and 7 bases from J; junction bases left unmatched: 10. CDR3 sequence (DNA): TGCAGCGGGGCTGAACAGGGGGCGCGTGGCTACACCTTC. It encodes CSGAEQGARGYTF.

The chain employs TRBV5-1 and TRBJ2-2; 7 bases align to TRBD2. The V and J ends lost 0 bases and 7 bases, in that order; junction bases with no gene match: 9. The CDR3 has 16 residues. The germline gives CDR1 SGHRS, CDR2 YFSETQ. The CDR3 DNA is TGCGCCAGCAGCTTGGGCGGCGGGAGATCGGTCGGGGAGCTGTTTTTT. Protein: CASSLGGGRSVGELFF.

The V gene is TRBV19, the J gene TRBJ2-5; possibly TRBD2 for D (5 bases). Germline V gene sequence: CDR1 LNHDA, CDR2 SQIVND (reference sequence). The CDR3 sequence is 12 residues long. V gave up 1 base and J gave up 5 bases, with 5 bases separating them. Here the CDR3 DNA reads TGTGCCAGTAGTATAGCGGGGGAGACCCAGTACTTC. It encodes CASSIAGETQYF.

The rearrangement joins TRBV11-2 to TRBJ2-1, with D perhaps TRBD1 (5 bases). Trimming cost V 5 bases and J 0 bases, with 11 bases left between them. This CDR3 has 15 residues. CDR1 is SGHAT and CDR2 is FQNNGV in the germline V gene. The CDR3 loop reads CASSPRVSSYNEQFF. DNA of the CDR3: TGTGCCAGCAGCCCCAGGGTCAGCTCCTACAATGAGCAGTTCTTC.

This rearrangement joins TRBV4-1 to TRBJ1-1, with D perhaps matching TRBD1 (5 bases). Germline values: CDR1 MGHRA, CDR2 YSYEKL. The ends were cut back, 1 base at V and 1 base at J, with 10 bases in the middle. The CDR3 is 15 amino acids. The DNA for the CDR3 is TGCGCCAGCAGCCAAGTGATTCAGGGGAACACTGAAGCTTTCTTT. Translation: CASSQVIQGNTEAFF.

The chain joins TRBV19 to TRBJ2-7; 8 nucleotides match TRBD1. The CDR3 runs to 12 residues. Germline loops: CDR1 LNHDA, CDR2 SQIVND (reference sequence). The CDR3 sequence is CAEDRESYEQYF. The CDR3 DNA sequence: TGTGCAGAGGACAGGGAGTCCTACGAGCAGTACTTC. The complete variable domain, with remaining parts taken from reference TRBV19 and TRBJ2-7, reads DGGITQSPKYLFRKEGQNVTLSCEQNLNHDAMYWYRQDPGQGLRLIYYSQIVNDFQKGDIAEGYSVSREKKESFPLTVTSAQKNPTAFYLCAEDRESYEQYFGPGTRLTVT.

The V gene is TRBV11-2, the J gene TRBJ2-3, with D unresolved. Germline V gene data show CDR1 as SGHAT and CDR2 as FQNNGV. V was clipped by 7 bases and J by 0 bases, with 5 bases between them. The CDR3 is made up of 12 amino acids. CDR3 in amino acids: CASTLSTDTQYF. In DNA form, the CDR3 reads TGTGCCAGCACCCTGAGCACAGATACGCAGTATTTT.